This TCR beta chain was sequenced in a study of blood T cell repertoires in COVID-19 (TCRdb year 2020). At the level of the whole study: Samples from collaborators originated in the United States, Italy and Spain and spanned both the acute and convalescent phases of COVID-19. The material from the prospective study consisted of cDNA or gDNA derived from T cells, B-cell-depleted T cells, or PBMCs. The dataset comprised deeply sampled blood TCRbeta repertoires from subjects exposed to, actively infected with, or recovered from COVID-19. The repertoires were released in a freely available public database intended as a resource for research on the immune response to SARS-CoV-2. The samples were drawn from two sources: the first 160 participants of the ongoing ImmuneRACE study, and 950 to 1,500 subjects contributed by 6 global collaborators. Nearly every sample came with metadata listing a de-identified subject ID, COVID-19 status, age in years and sex. HLA class I and class II types, where available, came from metadata supplied by the sample provider rather than from assay-based typing. Paper-wide results and their limitations: Clinical and demographic metadata were provided uncurated, with the amount varying by source and participant.

TCRbeta CDR3 regions were amplified from genomic DNA using the immunoSEQ Assay, a bias-controlled multiplex PCR. As for the authors' bioinformatics: The number of nucleated cells in each sample was estimated by amplification of reference gene primers within the assay. To quantify the absolute abundance of each unique TCRbeta CDR3 rearrangement, sequence reads were collapsed and filtered. For each sample, productive Simpson clonality was calculated as the square root of Simpson's diversity index across productive rearrangements. TCRdb took over this immuneACCESS table, retaining in-frame rearrangements with V and J assigned. Such tables are incomplete; in checked studies, under half of the missing clones stem from an unresolved V gene, and the remainder is unexplained. V, J and clone size reflect that table, while D and trimming were determined from the DNA. The sample profile shows under 350,000 clones; around nine tenths of them were found once. 4.6% of the sample belongs to the ten largest clones.

For CDR1 and CDR2, the germline V gene (reference sequence) lists LNHDA and SQIVND. Including the terminal cysteine and phenylalanine, the CDR3 comprises 14 residues. The retained sequence is limited to the CDR3, 42 bases, with the frame set at the first base. V was cut back by 10 bases and J by 4 bases, leaving a gap of 19 bases between them. Comments on this clone: This receptor's antigen is unknown. Base-call qualities are not available, and no considerably larger clone is one nucleotide away.

Collaborating institutions collected whole blood in K2EDTA tubes following their own protocols. Collaborator samples were shipped for TCRbeta analysis as frozen whole blood, isolated PBMCs, or DNA extracted from either sample type. This clonotype originated in a man in his forties or fifties with acute or convalescent COVID-19. In this chain, TRBV19 is recombined with TRBJ1-1; a weak D assignment points to TRBD1 (6 bases agree). Sequencing was performed on peripheral blood. The CDR3 region has the sequence CATTQGRGITEAFF. The DNA reads TGTGCCACCACTCAGGGTAGGGGGATCACTGAAGCTTTCTTT.